Listed here are 19 T cell receptor beta chains from one sample, sequenced in a study of cytomegalovirus exposure and HLA in healthy donors. The table came from immunoSEQ multiplex PCR; TCRdb's copy has only in-frame clones and leaves some out. Of approximately 150,000 clones in the sample, 84% are singletons; the top ten hold approximately 10%. Material for sequencing was PBMCs. These receptor sequences come from a man aged 25 to 45 in good health and CMV-seropositive.

The rearrangement links TRBV5-1 to TRBJ1-1; no clear D gene. Deletions cut 5 bases from V and 11 bases from J, with 13 bases between. CDR3 size: 11 residues. Looked up from germline, CDR1 is SGHRS and CDR2 is YFSETQ. The CDR3 DNA reads TGCGCCAGCAGTTTTCAAAACCGGGCTTTCTTT. It specifies CASSFQNRAFF. The full variable domain, completed using reference TRBV5-1 and TRBJ1-1, is KAGVTQTPRYLIKTRGQQVTLSCSPISGHRSVSWYQQTPGQGLQFLFEYFSETQRNKGNFPGRFSGRQFSNSRSEMNVSTLELGDSALYLCASSFQNRAFFGQGTRLTVV.

The chain joins TRBV5-6 to TRBJ2-7; D is perhaps TRBD1 (6 bases). CDR3 size: 14 residues. Germline V gene lookup returns CDR1 SGHDT and CDR2 YYEEEE. Trimming took 1 base from V and 1 from J, leaving 9 bases between them. CDR3 residues: CASSLIGQSYEQYF. The CDR3 nucleotides are TGTGCCAGCAGCTTGATTGGACAGTCCTACGAGCAGTACTTC.

The chain links TRBV7-3 to TRBJ2-2; D is perhaps TRBD1 (5 bases). CDR1 is SGHTA, CDR2 FQGTGA, per germline. The CDR3 is made up of 15 amino acids. The ends were cut back, 2 bases at V and 4 bases at J, with 11 bases in the middle. The CDR3 DNA reads TGTGCCAGCAGCTTATTCGGTCAGGGCACCGGGGAGCTGTTTTTT. This sequence encodes CASSLFGQGTGELFF.

The V and J genes are TRBV7-8 and TRBJ1-1; D uncertain. V was shortened by 8 bases and J by 1 base, with 20 bases between the two germline ends. The germline gives CDR1 SGHVS, CDR2 FQNEAQ. The CDR3 has 16 residues. CDR3 residues: CASRRPGGSPNTEAFF. CDR3 coding DNA: TGTGCCAGCCGCCGGCCCGGAGGCTCACCGAACACTGAAGCTTTCTTT.

The chain combines TRBV30 with TRBJ2-5; 14 nucleotides agree with TRBD2. Looked up from germline, CDR1 is GTSNPN and CDR2 is SVGIG (reference sequence). Unmatched junction bases numbered 5, after V lost 5 bases and J lost 0 bases. CDR3 length equals 16 residues. The CDR3 region is CAWGTSGGLNQETQYF. The CDR3 DNA follows: TGTGCCTGGGGGACTAGCGGGGGCCTAAACCAAGAGACCCAGTACTTC.

V gene TRBV5-4 combines with J gene TRBJ1-1; 8 nucleotides match TRBD1. Trimming cost V 0 bases and J 1 base; bases outside gene matches: 5. This CDR3 has 16 amino acids. CDR1 is SGHNT and CDR2 is YYREEE in the germline V gene (reference sequence). The CDR3 spells CASSLGQGARNTEAFF. In DNA form, the CDR3 reads TGTGCCAGCAGCTTGGGGCAGGGGGCTCGGAACACTGAAGCTTTCTTT.

The genes are TRBV6-6 and TRBJ2-7; TRBD1 might be the D (6 bases). The CDR3 consists of 14 residues. The germline V gene has CDR1 MNHNY and CDR2 SVGAGI (reference sequence). V was trimmed by 0 bases and J by 5 bases, leaving 11 bases between them. CDR3 DNA sequence: TGTGCCAGCAGTTACTCGAACAGGGTAGACGAGCAGTACTTC. Its translation: CASSYSNRVDEQYF.

The V and J genes are TRBV2 and TRBJ2-2; D possibly corresponds to TRBD2 (6 bases). V was clipped by 6 bases and J by 0 bases, with 11 bases between them. CDR1 SNHLY and CDR2 FYNNEI come from the germline V gene. The CDR3 extends over 15 amino acids. The CDR3 DNA reads TGTGCCAGCAGCCGGGAGAGGACGAACACCGGGGAGCTGTTTTTT. Translating gives CASSRERTNTGELFF.

The gene calls are TRBV6-1 and TRBJ2-5; 7 bases are a match to TRBD2. This CDR3 comprises 15 residues. V lost 4 bases, J lost 5 bases, and 10 bases stayed unmatched. The germline V gene has CDR1 MNHNS and CDR2 SASEGT. The CDR3: CASSARAGRGETQYF. CDR3 in DNA: TGTGCCAGCAGTGCACGAGCGGGAAGGGGCGAGACCCAGTACTTC.

This clone occurred once. The chain joins TRBV7-7 to TRBJ2-5; 10 positions agree with TRBD1. The J segment lost 6 bases and the V segment lost 2 bases, leaving 6 bases of the junction unmatched. Germline V CDR1 and CDR2: SSHAT, FNYEAQ (reference sequence). This CDR3 region has 15 residues. The CDR3 sequence: CASSLWSDRGKTQYF. CDR3 bases: TGTGCCAGCAGCTTATGGTCGGACAGGGGGAAGACCCAGTACTTC.

The rearrangement links TRBV6-5 to TRBJ2-7; D perhaps matches TRBD2 (5 bases). The germline V gene encodes CDR1 MNHEY and CDR2 SVGAGI. Trimming shortened V by 6 bases and J by 4 bases, and 16 bases separated the two germline ends. This CDR3 is 14 amino acids long. CDR3 region: CASSYATSEYEQYF. In nucleotides, the CDR3 is TGTGCCAGCAGCTACGCCACTAGTGAGTACGAGCAGTACTTC.

The genes are TRBV28 and TRBJ2-7; 10 nucleotides match TRBD2. V was pared by 1 base and J by 1 base, with 4 bases of the junction left unmatched. Germline CDR1 reads MDHEN; CDR2 reads SYDVKM. The CDR3 totals 16 residues. CDR3 DNA: TGTGCCAGCAGTTTATCCGGACTAGCGGTTTCCTACGAGCAGTACTTC. Translation gives CASSLSGLAVSYEQYF.

The J gene is TRBJ2-7, the V gene TRBV20-1; the D is unclear. The germline CDR1 and CDR2 sequences are DFQATT and SNEGSKA (reference sequence). This CDR3 contains 11 residues. Between the trimmed V and J ends, which lost 2 bases and 4 bases, there was a span of 6 bases. The CDR3 region is CSARQEYEQYF. The CDR3 nucleotides are TGCAGTGCTAGACAAGAGTACGAGCAGTACTTC.

The chain combines TRBV5-4 with TRBJ1-1; TRBD1 agrees at 10 bases. V shed 5 bases and J 7 bases; nucleotides not matched to a gene: 8. The germline CDR1 and CDR2 sequences are SGHNT and YYREEE (reference sequence). The length of the CDR3 is 14 residues. CDR3 in DNA: TGTGCCAGCAGGACCGGGACAGGGGTGAATGAAGCTTTCTTT. Translation: CASRTGTGVNEAFF.

This chain joins TRBV29-1 and TRBJ1-1, with 9 bases lining up with TRBD1. CDR1 and CDR2 from the germline V gene are SQVTM and ANQGSEA. The V gene end was trimmed by 3 bases and the J gene end by 0 bases; junction bases not matched to a gene: 8. The CDR3 has 16 residues. The CDR3 protein is CSVDRTGDLVNTEAFF. CDR3 coding DNA: TGCAGCGTTGACCGGACAGGGGATTTGGTGAACACTGAAGCTTTCTTT. The whole variable domain, remainder taken from reference TRBV29-1 and TRBJ1-1, is SAVISQKPSRDICQRGTSLTIQCQVDSQVTMMFWYRQQPGQSLTLIATANQGSEATYESGFVIDKFPISRPNLTFSTLTVSNMSPEDSSIYLCSVDRTGDLVNTEAFFGQGTRLTVV.

The V gene is TRBV5-1, the J gene TRBJ1-4; D uncertain. Germline lookup yields CDR1 SGHRS and CDR2 YFSETQ. This CDR3 region has 16 residues. V was shortened by 4 bases and J by 3 bases, with 16 bases between the two germline ends. The CDR3 DNA is TGCGCCAGCAGCCCCCTCCAGCTCGGGTCTAATGAAAAACTGTTTTTT. The encoded protein is CASSPLQLGSNEKLFF.

The V and J genes are TRBV5-1 and TRBJ2-3; D not resolved. This CDR3 has 14 residues. V shed 2 bases and J shed 1 base, with 8 bases lying between them. In germline, CDR1 is SGHRS, CDR2 YFSETQ. CDR3 coding DNA: TGCGCCAGCAGCTTAAATCAGGGCACAGATACGCAGTATTTT. Translated: CASSLNQGTDTQYF.

A few counts support this clone. CDR3 DNA sequence: TGTGCCAGCAGTCCCCAGGGGTCGGGCAATCAGCCCCAGCATTTT. This sequence encodes CASSPQGSGNQPQHF. This chain connects TRBV7-9 to TRBJ1-5; a possible D gene is TRBD1 (6 bases). The germline gives CDR1 SEHNR, CDR2 FQNEAQ (reference sequence). This CDR3 is 15 amino acids long. The V and J ends lost 6 bases and 2 bases respectively, with 14 bases between them.

The V and J genes are TRBV7-3 and TRBJ2-1; TRBD2 aligns across 8 bases. This CDR3 region has 15 residues. Germline trimming cut 3 bases from V and 8 bases from J; bases unmatched to any gene: 9. Germline-derived CDR1 and CDR2 are SGHTA and FQGTGA. Written as DNA, the CDR3 is TGTGCCAGCAGCTTTACCAGCGGGAGCCCCCATGAGCAGTTCTTC. Its protein is CASSFTSGSPHEQFF.